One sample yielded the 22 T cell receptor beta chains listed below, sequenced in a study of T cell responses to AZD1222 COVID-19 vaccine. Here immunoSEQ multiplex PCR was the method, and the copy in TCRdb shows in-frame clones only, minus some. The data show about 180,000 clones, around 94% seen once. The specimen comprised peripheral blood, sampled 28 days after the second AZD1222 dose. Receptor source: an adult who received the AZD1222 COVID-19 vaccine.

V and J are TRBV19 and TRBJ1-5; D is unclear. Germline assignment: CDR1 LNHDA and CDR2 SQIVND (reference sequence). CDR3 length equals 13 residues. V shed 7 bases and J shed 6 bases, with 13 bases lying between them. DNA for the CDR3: TGTGCCAGTAACGGTCAAGGGAGTCAGCCCCAGCATTTT. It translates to CASNGQGSQPQHF.

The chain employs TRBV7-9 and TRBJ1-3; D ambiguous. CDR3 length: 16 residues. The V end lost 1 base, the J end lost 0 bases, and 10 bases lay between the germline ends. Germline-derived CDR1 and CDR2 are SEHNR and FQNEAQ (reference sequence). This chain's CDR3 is CASSLVVTASGNTIYF. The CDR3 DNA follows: TGTGCCAGCAGCTTAGTGGTGACCGCCTCTGGAAACACCATATATTTT.

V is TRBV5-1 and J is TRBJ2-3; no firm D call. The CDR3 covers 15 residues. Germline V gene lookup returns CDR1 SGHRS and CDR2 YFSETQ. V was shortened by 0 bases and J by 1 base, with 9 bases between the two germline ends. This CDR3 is CASSLDDPGTDTQYF. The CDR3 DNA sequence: TGCGCCAGCAGCTTGGACGATCCAGGCACAGATACGCAGTATTTT.

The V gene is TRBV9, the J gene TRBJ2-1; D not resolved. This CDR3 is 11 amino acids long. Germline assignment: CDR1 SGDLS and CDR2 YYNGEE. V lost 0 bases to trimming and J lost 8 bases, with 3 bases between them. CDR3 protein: CASSVGYEQFF. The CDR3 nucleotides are TGTGCCAGCAGCGTAGGGTATGAGCAGTTCTTC.

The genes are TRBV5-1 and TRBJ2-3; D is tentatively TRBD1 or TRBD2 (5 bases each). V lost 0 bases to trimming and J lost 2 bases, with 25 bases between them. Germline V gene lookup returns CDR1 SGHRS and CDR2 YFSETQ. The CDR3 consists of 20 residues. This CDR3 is CASSLEGRGVLGASTDTQYF. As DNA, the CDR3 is TGCGCCAGCAGCTTGGAGGGTAGAGGGGTGCTAGGGGCATCCACAGATACGCAGTATTTT. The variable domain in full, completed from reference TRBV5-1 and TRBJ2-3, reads KAGVTQTPRYLIKTRGQQVTLSCSPISGHRSVSWYQQTPGQGLQFLFEYFSETQRNKGNFPGRFSGRQFSNSRSEMNVSTLELGDSALYLCASSLEGRGVLGASTDTQYFGPGTRLTVL.

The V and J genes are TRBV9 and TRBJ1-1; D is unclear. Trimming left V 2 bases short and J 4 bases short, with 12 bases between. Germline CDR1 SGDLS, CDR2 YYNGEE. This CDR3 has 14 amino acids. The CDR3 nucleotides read TGTGCCAGCAGCGTCCTCTCCGGCGGCACTGAAGCTTTCTTT. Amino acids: CASSVLSGGTEAFF.

Here the CDR3 reads CASSIALAGYYTF. The CDR3 DNA reads as TGTGCCAGTAGTATAGCGTTGGCGGGTTACTACACCTTC. The chain combines TRBV19 with TRBJ1-2; no clear D. The CDR3 contains 13 residues. Per the germline V gene, CDR1 is LNHDA and CDR2 is SQIVND (reference sequence). With 1 base removed from V and 10 bases from J, the gap between germline ends came to 13 bases.

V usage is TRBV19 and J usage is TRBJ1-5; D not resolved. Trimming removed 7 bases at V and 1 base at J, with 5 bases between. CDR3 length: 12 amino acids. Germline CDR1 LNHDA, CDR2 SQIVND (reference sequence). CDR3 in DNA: TGTGCCAGTAACCAAAGCAATCAGCCCCAGCATTTT. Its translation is CASNQSNQPQHF.

DNA for the CDR3: TGTGCCAGTAGTATGACAGGGTCCAACTATGGCTACACCTTC. This codes for CASSMTGSNYGYTF. V usage is TRBV19 and J usage is TRBJ1-2, with TRBD1 matching over 7 bases. The CDR3 length is 14 residues. In germline, CDR1 is LNHDA, CDR2 SQIVND (reference sequence). V was pared by 3 bases and J by 2 bases, with 3 bases of the junction left unmatched.

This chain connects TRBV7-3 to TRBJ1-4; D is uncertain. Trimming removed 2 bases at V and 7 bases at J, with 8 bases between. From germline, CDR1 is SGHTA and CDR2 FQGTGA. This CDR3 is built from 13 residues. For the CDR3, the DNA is TGTGCCAGCAGCTTAGGGGTTGGTGAAAAACTGTTTTTT. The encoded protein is CASSLGVGEKLFF. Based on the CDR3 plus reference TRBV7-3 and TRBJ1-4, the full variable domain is GAGVSQTPSNKVTEKGKYVELRCDPISGHTALYWYRQSLGQGPEFLIYFQGTGAADDSGLPNDRFFAVRPEGSVSTLKIQRTERGDSAVYLCASSLGVGEKLFFGSGTQLSVL.

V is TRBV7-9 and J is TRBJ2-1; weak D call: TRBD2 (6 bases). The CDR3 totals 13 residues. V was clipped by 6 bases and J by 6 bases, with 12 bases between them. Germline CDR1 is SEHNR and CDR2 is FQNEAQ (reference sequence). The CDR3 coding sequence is TGTGCCAGCAGTCACACTAGCTCCAATGAGCAGTTCTTC. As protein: CASSHTSSNEQFF.

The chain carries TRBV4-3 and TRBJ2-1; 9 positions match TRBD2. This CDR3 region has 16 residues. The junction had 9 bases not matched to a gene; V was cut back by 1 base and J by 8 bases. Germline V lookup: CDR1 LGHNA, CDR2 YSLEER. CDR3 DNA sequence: TGCGCCAGCAGCCAAGTCGGGGCGGGGGGGTATTATGAGCAGTTCTTC. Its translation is CASSQVGAGGYYEQFF.

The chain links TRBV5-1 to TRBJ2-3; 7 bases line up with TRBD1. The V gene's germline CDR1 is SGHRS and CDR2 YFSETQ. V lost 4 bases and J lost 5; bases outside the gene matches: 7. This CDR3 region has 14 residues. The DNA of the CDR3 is TGCGCCAGCAGCCAGGGACAGCCCAAAGATACGCAGTATTTT. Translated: CASSQGQPKDTQYF.

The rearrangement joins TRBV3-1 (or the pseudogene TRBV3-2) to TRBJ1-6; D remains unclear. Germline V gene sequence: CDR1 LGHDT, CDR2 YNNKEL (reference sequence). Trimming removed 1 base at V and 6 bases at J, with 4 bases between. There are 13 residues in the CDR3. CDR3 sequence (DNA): TGTGCCAGCAGCCAAGTGACTAATTCACCCCTCCACTTT. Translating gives CASSQVTNSPLHF.

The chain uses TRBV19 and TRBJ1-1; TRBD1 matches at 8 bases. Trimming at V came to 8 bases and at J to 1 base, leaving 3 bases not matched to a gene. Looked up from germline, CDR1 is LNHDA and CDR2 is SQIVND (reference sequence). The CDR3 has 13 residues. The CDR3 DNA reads TGTGCCAGTGCCGGGACAGGGAACACTGAAGCTTTCTTT. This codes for CASAGTGNTEAFF.

The CDR3 spells CASSPQEGRDQPQHF. The CDR3 coding sequence is TGTGCCAGCTCACCTCAGGAAGGGAGGGATCAGCCCCAGCATTTT. The chain has TRBV18 and TRBJ1-5; unclear D gene. CDR1 and CDR2 (germline): KGHSH, LQKENI. Trimming took off 3 bases at V and 5 bases at J, with 14 bases between the two ends. The CDR3 totals 15 residues. The variable domain in full, completed from reference TRBV18 and TRBJ1-5, reads NAGVMQNPRHLVRRRGQEARLRCSPMKGHSHVYWYRQLPEEGLKFMVYLQKENIIDESGMPKERFSAEFPKEGPSILRIQQVVRGDSAAYFCASSPQEGRDQPQHFGDGTRLSIL.

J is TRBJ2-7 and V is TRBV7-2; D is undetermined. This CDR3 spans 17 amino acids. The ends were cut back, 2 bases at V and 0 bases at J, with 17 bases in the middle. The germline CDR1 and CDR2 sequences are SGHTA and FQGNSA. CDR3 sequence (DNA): TGTGCCAGCAGCTTACCACCGGGCGTGGGCCTCTCCTACGAGCAGTACTTC. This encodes CASSLPPGVGLSYEQYF.

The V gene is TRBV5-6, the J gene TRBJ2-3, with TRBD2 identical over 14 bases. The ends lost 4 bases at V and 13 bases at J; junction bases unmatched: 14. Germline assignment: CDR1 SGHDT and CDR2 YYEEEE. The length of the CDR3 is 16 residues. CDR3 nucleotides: TGTGCCAGCAGCCTCCTCGGACTAGCGGGGGGCCCCAGGGAGTATTTT. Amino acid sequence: CASSLLGLAGGPREYF.

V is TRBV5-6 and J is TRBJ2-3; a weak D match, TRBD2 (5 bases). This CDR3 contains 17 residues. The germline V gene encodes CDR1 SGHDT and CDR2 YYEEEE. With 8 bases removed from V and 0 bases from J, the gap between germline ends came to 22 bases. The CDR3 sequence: CASLTNGVNPSTDTQYF. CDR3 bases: TGTGCCAGTCTGACAAACGGGGTAAACCCTAGCACAGATACGCAGTATTTT.

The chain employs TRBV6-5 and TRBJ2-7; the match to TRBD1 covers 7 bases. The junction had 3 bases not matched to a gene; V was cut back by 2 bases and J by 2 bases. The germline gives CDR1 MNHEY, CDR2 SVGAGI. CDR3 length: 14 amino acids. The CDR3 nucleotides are TGTGCCAGCAGTTACCGTGGACAGGCCTACGAGCAGTACTTC. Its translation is CASSYRGQAYEQYF.

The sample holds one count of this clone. CDR3 protein: CASSLDTNYGYTF. In DNA form, the CDR3 reads TGTGCCAGCAGTTTAGACACGAACTATGGCTACACCTTC. The chain recombines TRBV12-3 or TRBV12-4 with TRBJ1-2; D unresolved. The CDR3 contains 13 residues. V was shortened by 1 base and J by 2 bases, with 5 bases between the two germline ends.

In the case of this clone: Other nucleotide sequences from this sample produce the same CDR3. In nucleotides, the CDR3 is TGTGCCAGCAGAGCATTGGGACCCTCTGCAACTGAAGCTTTCTTT. Translated, it gives CASRALGPSATEAFF. The chain has TRBV7-3 and TRBJ1-1, with D possibly TRBD1 on 5 matching bases. Trimming left V 6 bases short and J 5 bases short, with 19 bases between. The CDR3 consists of 15 residues. Germline CDR1 reads SGHTA; CDR2 reads FQGTGA.